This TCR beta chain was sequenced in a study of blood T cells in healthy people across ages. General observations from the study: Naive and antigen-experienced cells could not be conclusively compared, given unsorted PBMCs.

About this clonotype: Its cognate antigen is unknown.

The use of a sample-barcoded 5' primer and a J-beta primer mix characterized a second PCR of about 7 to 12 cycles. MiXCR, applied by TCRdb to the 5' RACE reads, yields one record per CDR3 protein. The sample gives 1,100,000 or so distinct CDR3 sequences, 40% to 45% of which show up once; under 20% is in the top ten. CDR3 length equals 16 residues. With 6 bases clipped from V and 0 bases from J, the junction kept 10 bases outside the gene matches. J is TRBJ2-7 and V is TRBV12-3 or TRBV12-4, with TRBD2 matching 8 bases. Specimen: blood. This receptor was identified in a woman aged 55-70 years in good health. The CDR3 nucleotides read TGTGCCAGCAGACTTCTCCGCGGGGGGATCTCCTACGAGCAGTACTTC. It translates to CASRLLRGGISYEQYF.